What follows are 16 T cell receptor beta chains derived from one specimen sequenced in a study of identical twins. TCRdb processed the 5' RACE reads anew with MiXCR; each CDR3 protein has one entry. Of about 240,000 distinct CDR3 sequences listed, roughly a tenth were seen once; the top ten hold more than 8%. The sequencing input was memory T cells sorted from blood. These TCRs come from a man aged 50 to 60 in good health.

In its sample, this clonotype was seen many times. This sequence joins TRBV18 and TRBJ2-1; D is ambiguous. V was shortened by 0 bases and J by 5 bases, with 14 bases between the two germline ends. CDR3 length: 16 residues. In germline, CDR1 is KGHSH, CDR2 LQKENI. Here the CDR3 reads CASSPPRRMRNNEQFF. The CDR3 DNA reads TGTGCCAGCTCACCACCCCGGCGGATGAGAAACAATGAGCAGTTCTTC.

V usage is TRBV5-6 and J usage is TRBJ2-6; no reliable D call. CDR1 is SGHDT and CDR2 is YYEEEE in the germline V gene. Trimming left V 2 bases short and J 0 bases short, with 15 bases between. This CDR3 region has 18 residues. The DNA for the CDR3 is TGTGCCAGCAGCTTATACAGCAGACGCGCCTCTGGGGCCAACGTCCTGACTTTC. Translating gives CASSLYSRRASGANVLTF.

V is TRBV5-6 and J is TRBJ2-7; D is unresolved. The CDR3 length is 11 residues. Germline loops: CDR1 SGHDT, CDR2 YYEEEE. V gave up 4 bases and J gave up 7 bases, with 9 bases separating them. The CDR3 DNA reads TGTGCCAGCAGCGCCTTGCGGGAGCAGTACTTC. Amino acids: CASSALREQYF.

This clonotype was seen many times. This rearrangement joins TRBV7-9 to TRBJ2-7; 7 bases are a match to TRBD1. The ends lost 4 bases at V and 6 bases at J; junction bases unmatched: 3. The germline V gene has CDR1 SEHNR and CDR2 FQNEAQ (reference sequence). The CDR3 has 12 residues. This chain's CDR3 is CASSSQGIEQYF. DNA of the CDR3: TGTGCCAGCAGCTCACAGGGGATCGAGCAGTACTTC.

This clonotype was seen repeatedly, ten times or more. The chain uses TRBV9 and TRBJ2-1, with D possibly TRBD2 on 7 matching bases. Germline values: CDR1 SGDLS, CDR2 YYNGEE. With 3 bases removed from V and 5 bases from J, the gap between germline ends came to 18 bases. The CDR3 runs to 16 residues. CDR3 sequence: CASSALRGASHNEQFF. The CDR3 DNA sequence: TGTGCCAGCAGCGCCCTCCGGGGGGCGAGTCACAATGAGCAGTTCTTC.

This clonotype has ten or more counts. V usage is TRBV12-3 or TRBV12-4 and J usage is TRBJ2-2, with 7 bases that match TRBD1. Trimming cost V 11 bases and J 2 bases; bases outside gene matches: 11. There are 15 residues in the CDR3. CDR3 residues: CALRGQGGNTGELFF. In DNA, the CDR3 is TGTGCCCTAAGGGGGCAGGGTGGAAACACCGGGGAGCTGTTTTTT.

In this sample, this clonotype turned up a few times. For the CDR3, the DNA is TGTGCCAGCAGTGAATCGGCAGACTATGGCTACACCTTC. Translation gives CASSESADYGYTF. This chain uses TRBV25-1 with TRBJ1-2; no clear D gene. Deletions cut 1 base from V and 3 bases from J, with 6 bases between. The CDR3 sequence is 13 residues long. The V gene's germline CDR1 is MGHDK and CDR2 SYGVNS.

In its sample, this clonotype was seen a few times. The CDR3: CASSGLSGTSTGELFF. Here the CDR3 DNA reads TGTGCCAGCAGTGGACTCTCCGGGACATCAACCGGGGAGCTGTTTTTT. The gene calls are TRBV2 and TRBJ2-2; D may be TRBD1 (6 bases). V was pared by 4 bases and J by 5 bases, with 17 bases between. The CDR3 is made up of 16 amino acids. Germline CDR1 and CDR2: SNHLY and FYNNEI.

About this clonotype: This may come from a read error, since a much larger clone is one base off. This rearrangement joins TRBV24-1 to TRBJ1-5; D is unresolved. Germline loops: CDR1 KGHDR, CDR2 SFDVKD. The CDR3 loop spans 13 amino acids. The CDR3 DNA sequence: TGTGCCATCAGTGATTTGCTGGGACAGCCCCAGCATTTT. As protein: CAISDLLGQPQHF.

This clonotype has a count of ten or more. The genes are TRBV10-3 and TRBJ2-2; D gene uncertain. Germline V gene lookup returns CDR1 ENHRY and CDR2 SYGVKD. The V end was cut by 3 bases, the J end by 3 bases, with 8 bases between. The CDR3 consists of 14 residues. The CDR3 coding sequence is TGTGCCATCAGTGATTCGTCCTACACCGGGGAGCTGTTTTTT. This sequence encodes CAISDSSYTGELFF.

In this sample, this clonotype turned up many times. This CDR3 reads CASSLGVAGTDTQYF. The CDR3 DNA sequence: TGTGCCAGCAGCCTCGGGGTAGCGGGGACAGATACGCAGTATTTT. The V call is TRBV11-2, the J call TRBJ2-3; 8 bases line up with TRBD2. Germline trimming cut 5 bases from V and 3 bases from J; bases unmatched to any gene: 7. Germline values: CDR1 SGHAT, CDR2 FQNNGV. The CDR3 is 15 residues long.

The rearrangement uses TRBV19 and TRBJ2-3, with TRBD1 matching 7 bases. Germline V gene sequence: CDR1 LNHDA, CDR2 SQIVND (reference sequence). The CDR3 covers 14 residues. V trimming: 3 bases; J trimming: 1 base; junction bases outside the gene matches: 1. CDR3: CASSIGQGTDTQYF. CDR3 sequence (DNA): TGTGCCAGTAGTATTGGACAGGGCACAGATACGCAGTATTTT.

This clonotype was counted a few times. The chain has TRBV6-5 and TRBJ1-3; no clear D. CDR3 length: 16 amino acids. Deletions cut 0 bases from V and 3 bases from J, with 12 bases between. Germline lookup yields CDR1 MNHEY and CDR2 SVGAGI. In nucleotides, the CDR3 is TGTGCCAGCAGTTACTCCATCCAACCGGGTGGAAACACCATATATTTT. Its protein is CASSYSIQPGGNTIYF.

In this sample, this clonotype turned up many times. This chain joins TRBV4-2 and TRBJ2-7; D remains ambiguous. Trimming took off 1 base at V and 2 bases at J, with 6 bases between the two ends. There are 13 residues in the CDR3. Germline values: CDR1 LGHNA, CDR2 YNFKEQ. The CDR3 is CASSQGATYEQYF. The DNA for the CDR3 is TGTGCCAGCAGCCAAGGGGCAACCTACGAGCAGTACTTC.

V is TRBV5-6 and J is TRBJ2-7; TRBD1 or TRBD2 may be the D gene (5 bases each). The CDR3 is 13 amino acids. The germline V gene has CDR1 SGHDT and CDR2 YYEEEE. V lost 2 bases and J 4 bases, leaving 10 bases between the germline ends. The CDR3: CASSFSREYEQYF. The CDR3 DNA reads as TGTGCCAGCAGCTTCTCCAGGGAGTACGAGCAGTACTTC. Complete variable domain (other parts from reference TRBV5-6 and TRBJ2-7): DAGVTQSPTHLIKTRGQQVTLRCSPKSGHDTVSWYQQALGQGPQFIFQYYEEEERQRGNFPDRFSGHQFPNYSSELNVNALLLGDSALYLCASSFSREYEQYFGPGTRLTVT.

In its sample, this clonotype was seen a few times. Here the CDR3 reads CSGLTSGRTQYF. CDR3 bases: TGCAGCGGCCTGACTAGCGGGAGGACGCAGTATTTT. J is TRBJ2-3 and V is TRBV29-1, with TRBD2 matching 13 bases. Trimming removed 7 bases from V and 9 bases from J; junction bases left unmatched: 4. The germline V gene has CDR1 SQVTM and CDR2 ANQGSEA. The CDR3 runs to 12 residues.